The 9 T cell receptor beta chains below all came from one sample that was sequenced in a study of blood T cell repertoires in COVID-19. The assay was immunoSEQ multiplex PCR, and TCRdb's table has in-frame clones only and misses some. The table shows approximately 280,000 clones, with around nine tenths occurring only once. The sample consisted of PBMCs or T cells enriched from blood (not recorded which). These receptors originate from a woman in her fifties or sixties who had recovered from COVID-19.

J is TRBJ1-4 and V is TRBV2, with 7 bases identical to TRBD1. J gave up 8 bases and V 4 bases, and 4 bases lay outside the gene matches. Per germline, CDR1 SNHLY and CDR2 FYNNEI. The CDR3 length is 13 residues. The CDR3 sequence: CASSAGQAEKLFF. The CDR3 DNA follows: TGTGCCAGCAGTGCTGGACAGGCAGAAAAACTGTTTTTT. The variable domain in full, with the rest retrieved from reference TRBV2 and TRBJ1-4, is EPEVTQTPSHQVTQMGQEVILRCVPISNHLYFYWYRQILGQKVEFLVSFYNNEISEKSEIFDDQFSVERPDGSNFTLKIRSTKLEDSAMYFCASSAGQAEKLFFGSGTQLSVL.

This clone was seen once. The gene calls are TRBV7-2 and TRBJ1-1, with 7 bases fitting TRBD1. The CDR3 consists of 15 residues. The trim removed 5 bases at V and 4 bases at J, leaving 10 bases unmatched. Germline-derived CDR1 and CDR2 are SGHTA and FQGNSA. The CDR3 DNA follows: TGTGCCAGCAGCAAAGGGGGCGCTCTAGGCACTGAAGCTTTCTTT. Its protein is CASSKGGALGTEAFF.

The genes are TRBV11-2 and TRBJ2-1; no firm D call. V gave up 5 bases and J gave up 0 bases, with 14 bases separating them. The CDR3 spans 16 residues. Germline values: CDR1 SGHAT, CDR2 FQNNGV. CDR3 coding DNA: TGTGCCAGCAGCCGCCCGACTGGAAGCTCCTACAATGAGCAGTTCTTC. This translates into CASSRPTGSSYNEQFF.

The chain recombines TRBV10-3 with TRBJ1-6, with TRBD1 as a possible D gene (6 bases). V was trimmed by 0 bases and J by 8 bases, leaving 11 bases between them. The CDR3 runs to 15 residues. Germline V gives CDR1 ENHRY, CDR2 SYGVKD. The CDR3 protein is CAISESDRLDSPLHF. The CDR3 region has the DNA TGTGCCATCAGTGAGTCAGACAGGTTGGATTCACCCCTCCACTTT.

This chain connects TRBV7-9 to TRBJ1-2; 9 nucleotides agree with TRBD1. Germline loops: CDR1 SEHNR, CDR2 FQNEAQ (reference sequence). The CDR3 runs to 14 residues. Trimming at V came to 5 bases and at J to 8 bases, leaving 9 bases not matched to a gene. The CDR3 protein is CASSPGQGLQGYTF. For the CDR3, the DNA is TGTGCCAGCAGCCCGGGACAGGGCCTTCAGGGCTACACCTTC.

The chain carries TRBV30 and TRBJ1-6; no clear D. V lost 3 bases to trimming and J lost 10 bases, with 10 bases between them. Per germline, CDR1 GTSNPN and CDR2 SVGIG (reference sequence). This CDR3 has 12 residues. CDR3 in amino acids: CAWRMELSPLHF. DNA for the CDR3: TGTGCCTGGAGGATGGAGTTATCACCCCTCCACTTT.

CDR3 sequence reads: CASSTGTINIFLREQYF. CDR3 nucleotide sequence: TGTGCCAGCAGTACCGGGACTATAAACATATTTTTACGCGAGCAGTACTTC. The rearrangement uses TRBV28 and TRBJ2-7, with 7 bases identical to TRBD2. Germline CDR1 MDHEN, CDR2 SYDVKM. Losses at the gene ends were 5 bases for V and 6 bases for J; bases not matched to a gene: 19. The CDR3 loop spans 17 amino acids. Using reference TRBV28 and TRBJ2-7 for the parts outside the CDR3, the full variable domain is DVKVTQSSRYLVKRTGEKVFLECVQDMDHENMFWYRQDPGLGLRLIYFSYDVKMKEKGDIPEGYSVSREKKERFSLILESASTNQTSMYLCASSTGTINIFLREQYFGPGTRLTVT.

This clone occurred a few times. At one end the junction does not follow the germline gene, possibly because of a read error. The chain links TRBV6-5 to TRBJ2-5; the D gene is possibly TRBD2 (7 bases). Germline loops: CDR1 MNHEY, CDR2 SVGAGI. The CDR3 runs to 14 residues. CDR3 nucleotides: TGTGCCAGCAATTACGGGGGGCGGGAGGAGACCCAGTACTTC. Its translation: CASNYGGREETQYF.

This clone is a singleton in its sample. V is TRBV7-9 and J is TRBJ1-1, with D hard to call. V was pared by 4 bases and J by 7 bases, with 16 bases between. The CDR3 is 14 amino acids. Germline values: CDR1 SEHNR, CDR2 FQNEAQ (reference sequence). Here the CDR3 DNA reads TGTGCCAGCAGCTCCCAGAACCAGGCCCTTGAAGCTTTCTTT. It codes for CASSSQNQALEAFF.